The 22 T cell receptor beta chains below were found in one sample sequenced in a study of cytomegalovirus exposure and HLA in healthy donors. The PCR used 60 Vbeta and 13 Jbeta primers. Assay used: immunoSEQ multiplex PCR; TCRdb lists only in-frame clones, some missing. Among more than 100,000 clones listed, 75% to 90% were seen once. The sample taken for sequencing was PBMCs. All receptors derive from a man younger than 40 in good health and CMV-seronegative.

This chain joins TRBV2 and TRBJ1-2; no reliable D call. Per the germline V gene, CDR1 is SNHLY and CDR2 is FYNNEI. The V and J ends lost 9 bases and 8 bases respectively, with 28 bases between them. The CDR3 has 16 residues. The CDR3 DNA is TGTGCCAGTACGTCTCAGAACATCCCTTTCTTATGGGGCTACACCTTC. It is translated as CASTSQNIPFLWGYTF. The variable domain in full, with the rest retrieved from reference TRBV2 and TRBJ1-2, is EPEVTQTPSHQVTQMGQEVILRCVPISNHLYFYWYRQILGQKVEFLVSFYNNEISEKSEIFDDQFSVERPDGSNFTLKIRSTKLEDSAMYFCASTSQNIPFLWGYTFGSGTRLTVV.

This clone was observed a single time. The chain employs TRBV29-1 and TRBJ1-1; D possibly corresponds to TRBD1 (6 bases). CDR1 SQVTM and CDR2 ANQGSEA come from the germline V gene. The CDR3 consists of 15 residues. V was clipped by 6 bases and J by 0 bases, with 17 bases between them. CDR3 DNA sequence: TGCAGCGTCACCCAGGGGTGGGGGATGAACACTGAAGCTTTCTTT. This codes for CSVTQGWGMNTEAFF.

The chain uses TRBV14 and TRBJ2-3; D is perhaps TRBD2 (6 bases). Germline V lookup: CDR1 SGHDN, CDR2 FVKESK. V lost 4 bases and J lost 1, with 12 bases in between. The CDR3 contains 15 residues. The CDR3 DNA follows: TGTGCCAGCAGCCCGGGGGTGTTCGGCACAGATACGCAGTATTTT. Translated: CASSPGVFGTDTQYF.

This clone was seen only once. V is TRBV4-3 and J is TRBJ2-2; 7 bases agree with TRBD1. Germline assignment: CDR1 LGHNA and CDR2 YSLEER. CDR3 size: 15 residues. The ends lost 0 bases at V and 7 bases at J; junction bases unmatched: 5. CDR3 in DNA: TGCGCCAGCAGCCAAGAGGGGTCAGGGGGCGGGGAGCTGTTTTTT. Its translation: CASSQEGSGGGELFF.

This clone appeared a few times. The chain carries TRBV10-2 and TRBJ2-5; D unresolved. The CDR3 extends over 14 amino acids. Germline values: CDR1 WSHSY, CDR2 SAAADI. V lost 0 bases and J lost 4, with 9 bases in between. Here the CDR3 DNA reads TGCGCCAGCAGTGAGTCGAGTCTCGGAGAGACCCAGTACTTC. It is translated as CASSESSLGETQYF.

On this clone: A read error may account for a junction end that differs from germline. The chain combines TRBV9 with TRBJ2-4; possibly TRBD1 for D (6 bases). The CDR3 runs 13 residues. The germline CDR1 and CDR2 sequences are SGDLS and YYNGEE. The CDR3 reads CASSVGDTNSQYF. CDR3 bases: TGTGCCAGCAGCGTGGGGGACACAAACAGTCAGTACTTC.

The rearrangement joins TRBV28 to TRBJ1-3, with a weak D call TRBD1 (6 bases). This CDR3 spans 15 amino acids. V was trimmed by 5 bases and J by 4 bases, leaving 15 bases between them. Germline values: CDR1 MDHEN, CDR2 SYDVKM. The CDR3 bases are TGTGCCAGCAGTCCTGGACAGCTTTTCGGAAACACCATATATTTT. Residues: CASSPGQLFGNTIYF.

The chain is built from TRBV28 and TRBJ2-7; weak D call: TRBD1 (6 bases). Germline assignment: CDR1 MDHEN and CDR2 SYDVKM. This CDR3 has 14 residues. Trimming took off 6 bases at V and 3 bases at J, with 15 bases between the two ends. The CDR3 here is CASRGDEGDYEQYF. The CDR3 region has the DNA TGTGCCAGCAGGGGGGACGAGGGGGACTACGAGCAGTACTTC.

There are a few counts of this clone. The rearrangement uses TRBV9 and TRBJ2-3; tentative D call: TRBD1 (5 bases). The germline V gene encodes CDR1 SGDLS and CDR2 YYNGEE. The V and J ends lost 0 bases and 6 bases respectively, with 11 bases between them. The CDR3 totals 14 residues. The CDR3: CASSVVGQDDTQYF. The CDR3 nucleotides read TGTGCCAGCAGCGTAGTGGGGCAAGACGATACGCAGTATTTT.

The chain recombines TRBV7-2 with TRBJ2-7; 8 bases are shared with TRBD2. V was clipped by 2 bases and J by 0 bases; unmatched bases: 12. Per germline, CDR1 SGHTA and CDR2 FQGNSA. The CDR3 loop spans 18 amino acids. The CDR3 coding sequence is TGTGCCAGCAGCTTAATTGGAGCGGGGGCTATGAGCTCCTACGAGCAGTACTTC. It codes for CASSLIGAGAMSSYEQYF.

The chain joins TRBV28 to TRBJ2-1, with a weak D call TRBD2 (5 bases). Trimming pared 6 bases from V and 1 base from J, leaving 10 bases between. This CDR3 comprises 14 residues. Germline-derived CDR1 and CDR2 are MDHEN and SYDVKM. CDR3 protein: CASSVGVSYNEQFF. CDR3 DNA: TGTGCCAGCAGCGTCGGGGTATCCTACAATGAGCAGTTCTTC.

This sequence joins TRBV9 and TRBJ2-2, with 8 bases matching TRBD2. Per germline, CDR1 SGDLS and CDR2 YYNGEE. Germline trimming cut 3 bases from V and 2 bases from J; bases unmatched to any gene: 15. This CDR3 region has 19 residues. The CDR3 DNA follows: TGTGCCAGCAGCGGCACTCTCGGGGGGGCGTTTACCAACACCGGGGAGCTGTTTTTT. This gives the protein CASSGTLGGAFTNTGELFF.

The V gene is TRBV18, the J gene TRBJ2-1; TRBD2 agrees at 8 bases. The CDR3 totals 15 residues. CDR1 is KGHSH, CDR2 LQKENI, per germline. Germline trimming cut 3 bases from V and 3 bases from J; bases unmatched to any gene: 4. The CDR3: CASSPRGGDYNEQFF. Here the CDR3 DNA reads TGTGCCAGCTCACCCCGGGGGGGAGACTACAATGAGCAGTTCTTC. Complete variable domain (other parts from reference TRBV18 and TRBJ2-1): NAGVMQNPRHLVRRRGQEARLRCSPMKGHSHVYWYRQLPEEGLKFMVYLQKENIIDESGMPKERFSAEFPKEGPSILRIQQVVRGDSAAYFCASSPRGGDYNEQFFGPGTRLTVL.

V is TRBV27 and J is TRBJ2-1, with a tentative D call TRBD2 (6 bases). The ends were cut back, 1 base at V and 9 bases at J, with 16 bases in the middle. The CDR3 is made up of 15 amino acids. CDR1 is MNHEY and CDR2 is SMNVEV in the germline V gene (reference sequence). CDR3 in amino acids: CASSLFGRPPLEQFF. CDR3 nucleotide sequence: TGTGCCAGCAGTTTATTTGGGAGGCCACCTCTTGAGCAGTTCTTC.

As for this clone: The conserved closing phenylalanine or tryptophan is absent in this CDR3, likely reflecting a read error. The DNA for the CDR3 is TGTGCCAGCAGGGACAGTTCCCTCTACGAGCAGTACCTC. Translated, it gives CASRDSSLYEQYL. The rearrangement links TRBV28 to TRBJ2-7; possibly TRBD1 for D (6 bases). Per germline, CDR1 MDHEN and CDR2 SYDVKM. V was clipped by 6 bases and J by 3 bases, with 12 bases between them. The CDR3 has 13 residues.

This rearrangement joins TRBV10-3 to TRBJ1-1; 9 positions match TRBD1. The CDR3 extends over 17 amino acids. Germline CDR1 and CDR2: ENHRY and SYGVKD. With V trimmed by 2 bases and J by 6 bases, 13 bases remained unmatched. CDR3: CAISEVPGQGSASEAFF. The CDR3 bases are TGTGCCATCAGTGAGGTCCCGGGACAGGGATCAGCTTCTGAAGCTTTCTTT.

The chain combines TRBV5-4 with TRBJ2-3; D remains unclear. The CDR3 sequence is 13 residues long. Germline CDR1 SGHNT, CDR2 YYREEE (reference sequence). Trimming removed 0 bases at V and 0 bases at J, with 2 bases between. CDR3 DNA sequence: TGTGCCAGCAGCTTGGCGAGCACAGATACGCAGTATTTT. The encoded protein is CASSLASTDTQYF.

For the CDR3, the DNA is TGTGCCACCAGCAGAACCAGTTATGGCTACACCTTC. Encoded protein: CATSRTSYGYTF. This chain connects TRBV15 to TRBJ1-2; D unresolved. V was shortened by 2 bases and J by 5 bases, with 6 bases between the two germline ends. The germline V gene has CDR1 LNHNV and CDR2 YYDKDF (reference sequence). The CDR3 is 12 residues long. Complete variable domain (other parts from reference TRBV15 and TRBJ1-2): DAMVIQNPRYQVTQFGKPVTLSCSQTLNHNVMYWYQQKSSQAPKLLFHYYDKDFNNEADTPDNFQSRRPNTSFCFLDIRSPGLGDTAMYLCATSRTSYGYTFGSGTRLTVV.

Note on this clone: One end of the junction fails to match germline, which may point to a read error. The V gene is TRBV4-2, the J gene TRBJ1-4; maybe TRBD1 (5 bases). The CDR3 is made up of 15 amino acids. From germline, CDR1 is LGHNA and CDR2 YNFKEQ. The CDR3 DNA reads TGTGCCAGCACCCAAGCGGGGGGTCTAAATGAAAAACTGTTTTTT. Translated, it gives CASTQAGGLNEKLFF.

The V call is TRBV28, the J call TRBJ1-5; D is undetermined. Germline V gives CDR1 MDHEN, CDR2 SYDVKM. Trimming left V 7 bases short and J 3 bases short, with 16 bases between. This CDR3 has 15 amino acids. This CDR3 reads CASTPRGFHNQPQHF. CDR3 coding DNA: TGTGCCAGCACCCCCCGGGGTTTTCACAATCAGCCCCAGCATTTT.

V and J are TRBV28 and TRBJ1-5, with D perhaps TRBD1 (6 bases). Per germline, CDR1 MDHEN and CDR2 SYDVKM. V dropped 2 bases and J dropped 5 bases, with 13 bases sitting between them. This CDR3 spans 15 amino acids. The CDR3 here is CASSLDGGGDQPQHF. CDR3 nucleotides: TGTGCCAGCAGTTTAGACGGAGGGGGGGATCAGCCCCAGCATTTT.

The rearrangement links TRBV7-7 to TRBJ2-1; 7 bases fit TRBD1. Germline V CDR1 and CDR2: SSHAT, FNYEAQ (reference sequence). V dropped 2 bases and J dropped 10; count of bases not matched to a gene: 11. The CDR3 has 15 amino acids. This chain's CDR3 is CASSLTGVPNEEQFF. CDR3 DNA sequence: TGTGCCAGCAGCTTAACAGGGGTGCCCAATGAAGAGCAGTTCTTC.